The T cell receptor beta chain described here comes from a study of T-cell reconstitution after alpha-beta-depleted transplantation in children. Study-level results: As was reported, about two months after transplant, alpha-beta T cells came from several hundred expanded graft clones. Newly produced T cells mostly accounted for T-cell counts and diversity one year post-transplant. High day-60 TCRbeta diversity in some patients came from surviving recipient T cells and thymic progenitors.

This sample's TCRbeta library carried unique molecular identifier barcodes. In TCRdb, the PCR reads were re-called with MiXCR into one record per CDR3 protein. Of roughly 350,000 distinct CDR3 sequences listed, around 16% are singletons. Regarding this clonotype: Its antigen remains unidentified.

V lost 5 bases and J lost 3; bases outside the gene matches: 4. The CDR3 runs to 13 residues. CDR1 and CDR2 (germline): SGHKS, YYEKEE (reference sequence). This TCR was recovered from a male patient aged 2 to 10 who had a stem cell transplant for acute lymphoblastic leukemia, so the T cells may come from the graft donor. The chain recombines TRBV5-5 with TRBJ2-7; 8 bases line up with TRBD1. The sample was PBMCs, mostly from graft donor cells, taken 360 days after TCRalphabeta/CD19-depleted stem cell transplant. The CDR3 loop is CASRGQALYEQYF. CDR3 bases: TGTGCCAGCAGGGGACAGGCGCTCTACGAGCAGTACTTC.